This T cell receptor (beta chain) was documented in a study of shared clonotypes between healthy human individuals. Findings and caveats of the study: The sole specimen, blood, was sampled, and tissue repertoires likely differ.

This clone was seen a single time. The antigen remains undetermined. Authors' processing steps: ImmunoSEQ junction-only sequences lacked quality scores, so their filtering differed. Clones were read by immunoSEQ multiplex PCR, and TCRdb kept only the in-frame ones, dropping some. The D gene and trimming were derived from the DNA, and the V and J assignments and clone size from that table. The table includes about 490,000 clones, about 79% detected once. The V gene lost 4 bases and the J gene lost 4 bases, with 12 bases spanning the gap. CDR1 is SGHDT and CDR2 is YYEEEE in the germline V gene. This CDR3 spans 14 amino acids.

The V and J genes are TRBV5-6 and TRBJ1-3; D gene unclear. The sequenced sample was PBMCs. The sequence derives from a woman between 35 and 50 years old in good health. Some clones in this sample may be carry-over from other donors' samples. This CDR3 reads CASSPRPTGNTIYF. The CDR3 DNA reads as TGTGCCAGCAGCCCGAGGCCTACCGGAAACACCATATATTTT.